One sample yielded the 26 T cell receptor beta chains listed below, sequenced in a study of blood T cell repertoires in COVID-19. TCRdb keeps only in-frame clones here, not all; method: immunoSEQ multiplex PCR. This table has some 180,000 clones, about four fifths appearing once. The specimen sequenced was peripheral blood. The source of these receptors is a man in his 60s with acute or convalescent COVID-19.

This sequence joins TRBV4-3 and TRBJ1-5; no definite D call. Germline-derived CDR1 and CDR2 are LGHNA and YSLEER. CDR3 length: 15 residues. V was clipped by 0 bases and J by 1 base, with 7 bases between them. Here the CDR3 DNA reads TGCGCCAGCAGCCAAGAGGCTTACAGCAATCAGCCCCAGCATTTT. This translates into CASSQEAYSNQPQHF.

In its sample, this clone was seen once. V gene TRBV7-8 combines with J gene TRBJ1-2, with TRBD1 matching over 9 bases. The CDR3 contains 18 residues. Unmatched junction bases numbered 9, after V lost 1 base and J lost 0 bases. Germline assignment: CDR1 SGHVS and CDR2 FQNEAQ. CDR3: CASSLVGQGSPPNYGYTF. For the CDR3, the DNA is TGTGCCAGCAGCTTAGTAGGACAGGGGTCCCCTCCTAACTATGGCTACACCTTC.

This clone appeared once. The J gene is TRBJ2-1, the V gene TRBV21-1; the DNA was not used to check the table's D call, TRBD2. TRBV21-1 is designated a pseudogene. CDR3 length equals 19 residues. CDR3 sequence (DNA): TGTGCCAGCAGCAAAGCGCTGATGGCTAGCGGGGGGGTATACAATGAGCAGTTCTTC. It encodes CASSKALMASGGVYNEQFF.

This rearrangement joins TRBV30 to TRBJ2-1; D is unresolved. From germline, CDR1 is GTSNPN and CDR2 SVGIG (reference sequence). V was clipped by 1 base and J by 0 bases, with 10 bases between them. CDR3 size: 15 residues. CDR3 sequence reads: CAWSDARSSYNEQFF. The CDR3 DNA sequence: TGTGCCTGGAGTGATGCTCGGAGCTCCTACAATGAGCAGTTCTTC.

The chain couples TRBV6-5 to TRBJ1-2, with TRBD1 matching 7 bases. CDR3 length: 13 residues. V gave up 5 bases and J gave up 4 bases; unmatched junction bases: 4. The germline gives CDR1 MNHEY, CDR2 SVGAGI. The CDR3 region is CASSLTGLYGYTF. CDR3 DNA sequence: TGTGCCAGCAGTCTGACAGGGCTCTATGGCTACACCTTC.

V and J are TRBV21-1 and TRBJ1-1. TRBV21-1 is flagged as a pseudogene. This CDR3 is built from 17 residues. CDR3 coding DNA: TGTGCCAGCAGCAGGCACCCGTGGGAGGGGCGGGACACTGAAGCTTTCTTT. As protein: CASSRHPWEGRDTEAFF.

V and J are TRBV5-1 and TRBJ2-1; 12 positions agree with TRBD2. CDR1 SGHRS and CDR2 YFSETQ come from the germline V gene. CDR3 size: 14 residues. Germline trimming cut 4 bases from V and 5 bases from J; bases unmatched to any gene: 1. The CDR3 sequence is CASSRLAGDNEQFF. The CDR3 DNA sequence: TGCGCCAGCAGCCGACTAGCGGGAGACAATGAGCAGTTCTTC.

The chain is built from TRBV5-4 and TRBJ2-1; 9 nucleotides line up with TRBD2. Trimming cost V 5 bases and J 0 bases; bases outside gene matches: 6. The germline V gene encodes CDR1 SGHNT and CDR2 YYREEE (reference sequence). This CDR3 has 16 amino acids. Here the CDR3 DNA reads TGTGCCAGCAGGCTAGCGGGAATTCCCTCCTACAATGAGCAGTTCTTC. Amino acid sequence: CASRLAGIPSYNEQFF. Complete variable domain (other parts from reference TRBV5-4 and TRBJ2-1): ETGVTQSPTHLIKTRGQQVTLRCSSQSGHNTVSWYQQALGQGPQFIFQYYREEENGRGNFPPRFSGLQFPNYSSELNVNALELDDSALYLCASRLAGIPSYNEQFFGPGTRLTVL.

The chain couples TRBV12-5 to TRBJ2-3, with 11 bases lining up with TRBD2. CDR3 length: 17 residues. Germline V lookup: CDR1 LGHNT, CDR2 FRNRAP. J was trimmed by 4 bases and V by 6 bases; bases with no gene match: 12. CDR3 DNA sequence: TGTGCTAGTGGGGCCCCATCCTATAGCGGGGGGGCAGATACGCAGTATTTT. Its protein product is CASGAPSYSGGADTQYF.

The rearrangement joins TRBV20-1 to TRBJ1-2, with D perhaps TRBD1 (6 bases). The CDR3 consists of 11 residues. The germline CDR1 and CDR2 sequences are DFQATT and SNEGSKA (reference sequence). V was shortened by 5 bases and J by 5 bases, with 9 bases between the two germline ends. The CDR3 is CSALGQYGYTF. CDR3 in DNA: TGCAGTGCTTTAGGACAGTATGGCTACACCTTC.

V gene TRBV5-1 combines with J gene TRBJ2-3; no definite D call. The length of the CDR3 is 15 residues. Trimming shortened V by 2 bases and J by 0 bases, and 10 bases separated the two germline ends. Germline V gives CDR1 SGHRS, CDR2 YFSETQ. The CDR3 DNA follows: TGCGCCAGCAGCTTAATGACTGTCAGCACAGATACGCAGTATTTT. Its translation is CASSLMTVSTDTQYF. The variable domain in full, with the rest retrieved from reference TRBV5-1 and TRBJ2-3, is KAGVTQTPRYLIKTRGQQVTLSCSPISGHRSVSWYQQTPGQGLQFLFEYFSETQRNKGNFPGRFSGRQFSNSRSEMNVSTLELGDSALYLCASSLMTVSTDTQYFGPGTRLTVL.

The rearrangement links TRBV29-1 to TRBJ2-3, with TRBD1 identical over 10 bases. The CDR3 consists of 13 residues. Germline lookup yields CDR1 SQVTM and CDR2 ANQGSEA. The J segment lost 1 base and the V segment lost 7 bases, leaving 2 bases of the junction unmatched. The CDR3 loop reads CSAGTGGTDTQYF. DNA for the CDR3: TGCAGCGCGGGGACAGGGGGCACAGATACGCAGTATTTT.

V is TRBV5-1 and J is TRBJ2-1, with TRBD2 matching 12 bases. Germline CDR1 SGHRS, CDR2 YFSETQ. The V segment lost 4 bases and the J segment 9 bases; nucleotides outside the gene matches: 8. CDR3 length equals 15 residues. CDR3 sequence (DNA): TGCGCCAGCAGCCTTAGGACTAGCGGGACCTCTGAGCAGTTCTTC. This translates into CASSLRTSGTSEQFF.

The chain is built from TRBV6-5 and TRBJ2-7; a weak D match, TRBD2 (5 bases). The CDR3 runs 16 residues. From germline, CDR1 is MNHEY and CDR2 SVGAGI. V dropped 0 bases and J dropped 5 bases, with 17 bases sitting between them. The CDR3, as DNA: TGTGCCAGCAGTTACTCGAAGATTCCGGGGATAAACGAGCAGTACTTC. It specifies CASSYSKIPGINEQYF.

The rearrangement joins TRBV2 to TRBJ2-1; 7 bases are shared with TRBD1. Germline V lookup: CDR1 SNHLY, CDR2 FYNNEI. With V trimmed by 7 bases and J by 2 bases, 2 bases remained unmatched. The length of the CDR3 is 13 residues. The CDR3 DNA sequence: TGTGCCAGCATGGGACAGCCCTACAATGAGCAGTTCTTC. This encodes CASMGQPYNEQFF. Full variable domain (rest looked up from reference TRBV2 and TRBJ2-1): EPEVTQTPSHQVTQMGQEVILRCVPISNHLYFYWYRQILGQKVEFLVSFYNNEISEKSEIFDDQFSVERPDGSNFTLKIRSTKLEDSAMYFCASMGQPYNEQFFGPGTRLTVL.

The V call is TRBV9, the J call TRBJ1-1; maybe TRBD1 (6 bases). The germline gives CDR1 SGDLS, CDR2 YYNGEE. CDR3 size: 15 residues. V was pared by 0 bases and J by 4 bases, with 13 bases between. CDR3 bases: TGTGCCAGCAGCGTAGGGGTGGGAGGGGGCACTGAAGCTTTCTTT. Translated: CASSVGVGGGTEAFF.

CDR3 in DNA: TGTGCCAGCAGCTTAGCGCAGGGCTGGAATTCACCCCTCCACTTT. Protein sequence: CASSLAQGWNSPLHF. This chain connects TRBV7-8 to TRBJ1-6, with a tentative D call TRBD1 (5 bases). Germline V gene sequence: CDR1 SGHVS, CDR2 FQNEAQ. V was trimmed by 0 bases and J by 7 bases, leaving 10 bases between them. The CDR3 extends over 15 amino acids.

This clone was counted only a few times. The CDR3 bases are TGTGCCAGCAGTTGGGGGACAGGGAATGGCTACACCTTC. This gives the protein CASSWGTGNGYTF. The V call is TRBV28, the J call TRBJ1-2; 9 bases match TRBD1. The junction had 3 bases not matched to a gene; V was cut back by 4 bases and J by 6 bases. The germline CDR1 and CDR2 sequences are MDHEN and SYDVKM. The CDR3 has 13 amino acids.

V gene TRBV20-1 combines with J gene TRBJ2-3; D gene unclear. This CDR3 is 11 amino acids long. V lost 7 bases, J lost 2 bases, and 7 bases lay in between. The germline gives CDR1 DFQATT, CDR2 SNEGSKA (reference sequence). DNA of the CDR3: TGCAGTGTTAGCAACACAGATACGCAGTATTTT. This translates into CSVSNTDTQYF.

The CDR3 sequence is CATRDRIFEAFF. The DNA of the CDR3 is TGTGCCACCCGGGACAGAATTTTTGAAGCTTTCTTT. V is TRBV10-3 and J is TRBJ1-1; 7 bases map to TRBD1. Trimming removed 10 bases from V and 7 bases from J; junction bases left unmatched: 9. Germline V gene data show CDR1 as ENHRY and CDR2 as SYGVKD. The CDR3 contains 12 residues.

The chain recombines TRBV6-1 with TRBJ2-3, with a possible D match to TRBD1 (5 bases). CDR1 is MNHNS and CDR2 is SASEGT in the germline V gene. The CDR3 is made up of 13 amino acids. With 1 base removed from V and 7 bases from J, the gap between germline ends came to 9 bases. This chain's CDR3 is CASSEVGEHTQYF. The CDR3 DNA is TGTGCCAGCAGTGAAGTAGGGGAACATACGCAGTATTTT.

V and J are TRBV5-6 and TRBJ1-2; TRBD1 aligns across 10 bases. CDR3 length equals 15 residues. Germline V CDR1 and CDR2: SGHDT, YYEEEE. J gave up 4 bases and V 0 bases, and 3 bases lay outside the gene matches. The CDR3 nucleotides read TGTGCCAGCAGCTTGGGGGGACAGGGGCCCTATGGCTACACCTTC. Protein: CASSLGGQGPYGYTF.

The chain employs TRBV30 and TRBJ2-7; D is possibly TRBD2 (6 bases). With 1 base removed from V and 1 base from J, the gap between germline ends came to 17 bases. The germline V gene has CDR1 GTSNPN and CDR2 SVGIG (reference sequence). The CDR3 covers 16 residues. CDR3 protein: CAWSAARGKASYEQYF. CDR3 nucleotide sequence: TGTGCCTGGAGTGCCGCCCGGGGGAAAGCTTCCTACGAGCAGTACTTC.

The chain joins TRBV7-9 to TRBJ2-3; TRBD2 agrees at 8 bases. The CDR3 is made up of 17 amino acids. J was trimmed by 4 bases and V by 8 bases; bases with no gene match: 17. Germline V gene sequence: CDR1 SEHNR, CDR2 FQNEAQ (reference sequence). Here the CDR3 DNA reads TGTGCCAGCTCACCAGGCGGCCTCATAGCGGGACCAGATACGCAGTATTTT. It codes for CASSPGGLIAGPDTQYF.

This rearrangement joins TRBV7-3 to TRBJ2-1; D ambiguous. The V end was cut by 5 bases, the J end by 6 bases, with 17 bases between. The CDR3 spans 15 residues. Germline assignment: CDR1 SGHTA and CDR2 FQGTGA. The CDR3 coding sequence is TGTGCCAGCAGCCCCGATCCCCCTGGCAGCAATGAGCAGTTCTTC. Its protein is CASSPDPPGSNEQFF. Supplemented by reference TRBV7-3 and TRBJ2-1, the full variable domain reads GAGVSQTPSNKVTEKGKYVELRCDPISGHTALYWYRQSLGQGPEFLIYFQGTGAADDSGLPNDRFFAVRPEGSVSTLKIQRTERGDSAVYLCASSPDPPGSNEQFFGPGTRLTVL.

CDR3 in amino acids: CASSPRLAIQGARPYGYTF. The CDR3 DNA reads TGCGCCAGCAGCCCTCGTCTGGCTATACAGGGGGCGCGCCCCTATGGCTACACCTTC. The V and J genes are TRBV4-3 and TRBJ1-2; 9 bases align to TRBD1. CDR1 is LGHNA, CDR2 YSLEER, per germline. The trim removed 4 bases at V and 4 bases at J, leaving 19 bases unmatched. This CDR3 is 19 amino acids long.